This TCR beta chain was sequenced during a study of T-cell memory formation after mild COVID-19. Study-level findings and limits: Clones that got smaller from day 15 to 85 had even CD4/CD8, while clones growing later tipped toward CD4+.

The CDR3 totals 13 residues. Trimming left V 3 bases short and J 1 base short, with 7 bases between. 5'RACE with constant-segment primers yielded barcoded, UMI-tagged TCR alpha and TCR beta cDNA libraries. TCRdb reprocessed the 5' RACE reads via MiXCR and lists one record per CDR3 protein. The repertoire holds 50,000 or so distinct CDR3 sequences, roughly 9% seen once, with about 10% in the top ten. This clonotype occurred a few times. Its antigen is as yet unknown. This receptor was taken from an adult woman who had mild COVID-19 (a few samples of this study predate the infection). Cell type and time point are not known. The sequenced sample was PBMCs or a T cell subset sorted from them (not recorded which). The chain has TRBV12-3 or TRBV12-4 and TRBJ2-7; no reliable D call. The CDR3 nucleotides are TGTGCCAGCAGTTTTTCTCATTCCTACGAGCAGTACTTC. This encodes CASSFSHSYEQYF.